This record looks at one TCR beta chain sequence and its context. This record comes from a study of blood T cell repertoires in COVID-19. Looked up from germline, CDR1 is SGHVS and CDR2 is FQNEAQ. The CDR3 length is 15 residues. J lost 0 bases, V lost 4 bases, and 5 bases had no gene match. Produced via immunoSEQ multiplex PCR; TCRdb's table is partial and in-frame only. The table lists over 250,000 clones, 70% to 90% of them singletons, with approximately 5.3% in the top ten. J is TRBJ2-7 and V is TRBV7-8; 8 bases are shared with TRBD1. This clonotype was obtained from a woman in her twenties or thirties who had recovered from COVID-19. Source material: PBMCs or T cells enriched from blood (not recorded which). DNA for the CDR3: TGTGCCAGCAGCTCCCACAGGGGGAGCTCCTACGAGCAGTACTTC. It encodes CASSSHRGSSYEQYF.